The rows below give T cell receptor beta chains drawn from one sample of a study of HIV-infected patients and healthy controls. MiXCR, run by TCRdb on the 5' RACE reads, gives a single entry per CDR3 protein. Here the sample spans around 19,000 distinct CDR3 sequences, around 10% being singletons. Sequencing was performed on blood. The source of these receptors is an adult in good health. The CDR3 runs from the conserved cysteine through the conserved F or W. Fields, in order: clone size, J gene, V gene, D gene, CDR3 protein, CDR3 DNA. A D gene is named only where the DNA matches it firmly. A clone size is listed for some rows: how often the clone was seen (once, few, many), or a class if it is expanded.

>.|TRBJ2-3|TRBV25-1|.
CASSGGGQYF
TGTGCCAGCAGTGGCGGCGGTCAGTATTTT
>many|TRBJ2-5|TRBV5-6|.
CASSSGGAGYQETQYF
TGTGCCAGCAGTTCAGGGGGGGCTGGGTACCAAGAGACCCAGTACTTC
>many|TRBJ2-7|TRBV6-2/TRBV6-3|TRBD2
CASSPERGRSYEQYF
TGTGCCAGCAGCCCCGAGCGGGGTCGAAGTTACGAGCAGTACTTC
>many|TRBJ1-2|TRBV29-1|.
CSVESGDPGYYGYTF
TGCAGCGTTGAATCGGGCGATCCAGGCTACTATGGCTACACCTTC
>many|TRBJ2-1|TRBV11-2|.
CASSPQRGQFF
TGTGCCAGCAGCCCCCAGAGGGGGCAGTTCTTC
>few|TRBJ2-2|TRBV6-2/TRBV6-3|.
CASSRGAVGNTGELFF
TGTGCCAGCAGCCGGGGAGCGGTGGGGAACACCGGGGAGCTGTTTTTT
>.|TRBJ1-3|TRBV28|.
CASSFPASSGNTIYF
TGTGCCAGCAGTTTCCCAGCTAGCTCTGGAAACACCATATATTTT
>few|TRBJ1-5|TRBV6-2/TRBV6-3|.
CASSTPSGGLGQPQHF
TGTGCCAGCAGTACCCCGTCGGGGGGCTTAGGTCAGCCCCAGCATTTT
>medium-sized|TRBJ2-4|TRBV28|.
CASSPGRGSEDIQYF
TGTGCCAGCAGTCCGGGGAGGGGGTCTGAGGACATTCAGTACTTC
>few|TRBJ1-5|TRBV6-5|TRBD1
CASSRGQGNDQPQHF
TGTGCCAGCAGCCGGGGACAGGGGAACGATCAGCCCCAGCATTTT
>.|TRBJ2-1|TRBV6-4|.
CASSDSAEAYNEQFF
TGTGCCAGCAGTGATTCGGCGGAAGCTTACAATGAGCAGTTCTTC
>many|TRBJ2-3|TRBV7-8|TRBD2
CASSLPPASGSTDTQYF
TGTGCCAGCAGCTTACCCCCGGCTAGCGGGAGCACAGATACGCAGTATTTT
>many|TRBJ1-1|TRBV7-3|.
CASSLGGPGDTEAFF
TGTGCCAGCAGCTTAGGTGGGCCGGGGGACACTGAAGCTTTCTTT
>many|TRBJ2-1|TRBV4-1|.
CASSQDFAGASHYNEQFF
TGCGCCAGCAGCCAAGATTTTGCGGGGGCCTCCCATTACAATGAGCAGTTCTTC
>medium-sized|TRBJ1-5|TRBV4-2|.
CASSQVSGANQPQHF
TGTGCCAGCAGCCAAGTATCCGGAGCCAATCAGCCCCAGCATTTT
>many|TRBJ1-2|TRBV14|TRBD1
CASSRLQGALTLEGYTF
TGTGCCAGCAGCCGGCTCCAGGGGGCATTGACGTTGGAAGGCTACACCTTC
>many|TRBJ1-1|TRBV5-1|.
CASSLAVDMNTEAFF
TGCGCCAGCAGCTTGGCGGTGGATATGAACACTGAAGCTTTCTTT
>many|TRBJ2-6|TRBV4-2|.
CASSQGSSSSGANVLTF
TGTGCCAGCAGCCAAGGGTCGTCTAGCTCTGGGGCCAACGTCCTGACTTTC
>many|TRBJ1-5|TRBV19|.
CASSKDPGIQPQHF
TGTGCCAGTAGTAAGGATCCGGGAATCCAGCCCCAGCATTTT
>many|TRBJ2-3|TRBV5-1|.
CASATGSTDTQYF
TGCGCCAGCGCCACGGGCAGCACAGATACGCAGTATTTT
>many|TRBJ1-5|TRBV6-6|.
CASSKPRRQPQHF
TGTGCCAGCAGTAAACCGCGGAGACAGCCCCAGCATTTT
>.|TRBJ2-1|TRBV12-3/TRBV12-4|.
CASSTSTSGYNNEQFF
.
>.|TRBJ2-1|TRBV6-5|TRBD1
CASRNRQGARYNEQFF
TGTGCCAGCAGAAATAGACAGGGGGCGAGGTACAATGAGCAGTTCTTC
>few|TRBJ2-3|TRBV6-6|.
CASSGQGTDTQYF
TGTGCCAGCAGTGGACAAGGCACAGATACGCAGTATTTT
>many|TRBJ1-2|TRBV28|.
CASSFGQNYGYTF
TGTGCCAGCAGTTTCGGACAGAACTATGGCTACACCTTC
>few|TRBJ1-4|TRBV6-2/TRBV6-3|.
CASSGLSAIGEKLFF
TGTGCCAGCAGTGGACTCTCGGCAATAGGAGAAAAACTGTTTTTT
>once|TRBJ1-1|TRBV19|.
CASSIGQEMNTEAFF
TGTGCCAGTAGTATAGGACAGGAAATGAACACTGAAGCTTTCTTT